This T cell receptor (beta chain) is drawn from a study of cytomegalovirus exposure and HLA in healthy donors (dated by TCRdb to about 2017). Some background on the complete study: According to an earlier analysis of a few hundred of the donors, about 190 million T cells yielded approximately 120 million unique TCR beta sequences and 276 Gb of sequence data. Roughly 300 gigabases of sequencing data and 75 million to 85 million unique TCR sequences made up an early release that covered around 640 HLA-typed donors. The genetic ancestry cluster associated with self-reported Caucasian donors included 81% of the roughly 390 genotyped donors. The aim of the study was to test whether cataloging public T cell receptors could identify signatures of past pathogen exposure. The study used immunosequencing to profile the T cell repertoires of 666 subjects and linked those repertoires to cytomegalovirus serostatus. In addition to the first cohort of around 670 subjects, a separate validation cohort of approximately 130 different subjects was used. High-throughput TCR immunosequencing, statistical association of individual TCRs with disease status, and machine learning were combined to predict cytomegalovirus infection status. A later analysis re-analyzed previously published TCR beta repertoires from 500 to 700 donors and added high-resolution HLA genotyping to study TCR occurrence patterns. In the later analysis, no new phenotypic data were used to find candidate immune exposures; instead, reliance was placed on TCR beta sequences and their occurrence across donors. An earlier analysis of approximately 630 of the donors applied high-throughput TCR beta sequencing to assess whether each TCR beta V gene segment acted as functional or pseudogenic. Alongside the repertoire data, information on donor age, sex, ethnicity and CMV serostatus was compiled. A later genetic analysis took genome-wide SNP genotypes for about three fifths of the roughly 670 donors and used that subset as a discovery cohort. All discovery cohort repertoires had been generated on a single sequencing platform. HLA typing included class I and class II loci at four-digit resolution. The number of typed donors differed by locus: roughly 620-640 for A, B, C, DRB1 and DQB1; approximately 520 for DQA1; fewer than 610 for DPA1; and roughly 490 for DPB1. Four or five DR-DQ haplotypes were handled as single units for association and clustering because linkage in the cohort was strong. Among a few hundred genotyped donors of the cohort, an average of around 240,000 unique TCR beta nucleotide sequences were sequenced per donor, roughly a sixth of them non-productive.

Remarks on this clone: Its target antigen remains unknown. Per-base quality was not reported, and no clone a single base away is much larger than it.

CDR1 and CDR2 are read off the germline V gene as MGHRA and YSYEKL. Trimmed from V: 3 bases; trimmed from J: 3 bases; junction bases lacking a gene match: 6. The CDR3, cysteine through phenylalanine, is 16 amino acids long. Only the CDR3 DNA is retained, 48 bases long and in frame from the first base. The cohort consisted of more than 650 healthy bone marrow donors. At the time of sampling, all cohort members were nominally healthy, though unrecorded immune exposures were likely present. The donor was CMV seronegative and was included in the group of several hundred seronegative cohort members. Every donor gave a peripheral blood sample, and the peripheral blood mononuclear cells from that sample were used for TCR beta sequencing. Genomic DNA was extracted from the blood cell samples with the Qiagen DNeasy Blood Extraction Kit. What the study reported, not specific to this receptor: The only immune exposure information available for the cohort was CMV serostatus. Linkage disequilibrium might explain the correlated functional status among segregating V segments, but an unknown experimental factor could not be ruled out. Across donors, most TCR sequences were observed very rarely, whereas some public TCRs were present in many individuals. In a later analysis, several top co-occurrence clusters were reported to appear linked to parvovirus B19, influenza, CMV and Epstein-Barr virus. Some IMGT-functional V segments, including TRBV6-2 and TRBV6-3, could not be told apart with the 87-base-pair reads, so those segments were excluded. In vitro tests confirmed that a few of the cytomegalovirus-associated TCR beta chains recognize cytomegalovirus antigens. An earlier analysis of several hundred of the donors showed that most TCR beta V segments appeared in productive rearrangements either about 87% or about 30% of the time, which broadly matched IMGT annotations. Cytomegalovirus status was reported to be diagnosed by the classifier with high specificity and sensitivity in both the original and validation cohorts. It was suggested by the authors that the approach could potentially be generalized to other disease states and immunological phenotypes. About 15 rarely observed V segments, including chromosome 9 orphons, were excluded from the earlier analysis of some 590 of the donors because counts were too low. Strong co-occurrence of HLA alleles, especially DR and DQ, made assigning TCR associations to individual alleles difficult. In a later analysis, most CMV-associated TCR beta chains were found to appear HLA-restricted, with HLA associations seemingly driven largely by CMV exposure. The cohort was sequenced for TCR beta chains only, and without alpha or paired-chain data the features that could be detected were limited. In a later genetic analysis, a missense DCLRE1C variant was associated with V-gene and J-gene trimming of TCR beta chains, and the association was replicated in an independent cohort. In a later analysis, TCR association rates were found to vary across HLA loci, with the most associated TCRs seen for DRB1 alleles and the fewest for HLA-C alleles. The study listed around 160 TCR beta chains as associated with cytomegalovirus. A later analysis found that HLA-associated TCR beta chains were more clonally expanded and had lower generation probabilities than equally common non-associated chains. In a later genetic analysis, fewer N-insertions in productive TCRs were reported among donors in an Asian-associated ancestry cluster than the 666-donor mean. A further reported finding was that TCR beta sequences accurately predicted the HLA-A and HLA-B alleles for most subjects in the first cohort. Specific HLA alleles were associated with 16,951 TCR beta sequences at a false discovery rate of 0.05 in a later analysis. A cluster of highly shared sequence variants was judged likely to represent a technical artifact of the sequencing pipeline. HLA typing was unavailable for some donors at each locus, so association tests used only the typed subset. Sequencing depth was assumed to be roughly uniform across donors in the presence/absence analyses, though that assumption may not hold.

The library was made by the immunoSEQ multiplex PCR assay. The multiplex PCR relied on a mix of 60 forward primers for TCR Vbeta segments and 13 reverse primers for TCR Jbeta segments. The CDR3 region of rearranged TCR beta genes was amplified from genomic DNA with a multiplex PCR assay. Amplified TCR beta libraries were sequenced as 87-base-pair reads on the Illumina HiSeq System. Concerning the study's data processing: Across the roughly 600 repertoires, a later analysis counted 80 million or so unique TCR beta chains, around 11 million of which were shared by at least two donors. To remove PCR and sequencing errors, raw reads were error-corrected and collapsed into unique sequences using a nearest-neighbor algorithm that merged closely related sequences. Alignment of CDR3 sequences to IMGT reference sequences was used to assign V, D and J gene segments. Each retained sequence needed at least a six-nucleotide match to both a V gene segment and a J gene segment. Rearrangements were called productive when the CDR3 lacked stop codons and stayed in frame with V and J; all others were non-productive. CDR3 was defined according to IMGT convention as the region running from the second conserved V-encoded cysteine to the conserved J-encoded phenylalanine. In an earlier analysis of approximately 500 of the donors, sequences lacking an unambiguous match to a single V gene segment were excluded. An earlier analysis of 587 of the donors classified V segments as functional when productive rearrangements were above 56.7% and as segregating when the standard deviation between donors was above 5%. A statistical classification framework was built for diagnosing cytomegalovirus status from the catalog of TCR beta chain sequences. In a later analysis, TCR nucleotide sequences were compared against IMGT/GENE-DB human TR gene sequences so that V and J genes could be assigned. The TCRdist pipeline was used in a later analysis to assign CDR3 sequences and most-parsimonious VDJ recombination scenarios. In a later analysis, each TCR beta chain was defined by its CDR3 amino acid sequence together with its V-gene family, and reads without a unique V-gene family were excluded. As a way to deal with suspected cross-contamination and a sequencing artifact, a later analysis dropped under 600 nucleotide sequences that were highly shared and had low generation probability. A later analysis calculated a clonal expansion index for each public chain from normalized within-repertoire ranks of inferred template counts. A later analysis computed generation probabilities with a VDJ recombination model fitted to out-of-frame rearrangements, and checked the results against IGoR. A later analysis scored TCR-TCR, TCR-HLA and TCR-CMV co-occurrence with hypergeometric tests, applying a repertoire-size bias correction to TCR pairs. To estimate false discovery rates, a later analysis permuted the HLA or CMV assignments 20 times. In a later analysis, co-occurring TCRs were grouped with DBSCAN, and TCRdist sequence similarity was added when clustering was performed within HLA-allele-positive subsets. Co-occurrence clustering excluded repertoires with fewer than 30,000 or more than 120,000 public chains, plus five with anomalous nucleotide sharing. TCRdb limited this immuneACCESS table to in-frame rearrangements with V and J called. A share of clones is missing; checked studies link under half to unresolved V genes, and the rest is unexplained. V and J calls and clone size are as listed in that table; D and trimming were resolved from the DNA. In all, the sample holds some 140,000 clones, and 70% to 90% of those were seen once. The ten largest clones represent approximately 1.4% of the sample.

The V and J segments used are TRBV4-1 and TRBJ2-5; a stretch of 11 junction bases matches TRBD1. The sequenced sample consisted of PBMCs. The receptor was isolated from a man aged 35-49 years in good health and CMV-seronegative. Read as DNA, the sequence is TGCGCCAGCAGCCACAGAGCGGGACAGGGGGAAGAGACCCAGTACTTC. This encodes CASSHRAGQGEETQYF.